The 16 T cell receptor beta chains given below trace back to one sample, sequenced in a study of T cell changes during pregnancy in multiple sclerosis. Sequencing used immunoSEQ multiplex PCR; TCRdb keeps in-frame clones, though not all of them. The table lists roughly 60,000 clones, roughly 92% of them singletons. This material consisted of peripheral blood, taken in the second trimester of pregnancy. The receptors come from a female donor with multiple sclerosis, enrolled in a pregnancy study.

The V gene is TRBV5-6, the J gene TRBJ2-1; 12 bases align to TRBD2. This CDR3 region has 15 residues. Trimming cost V 1 base and J 12 bases; bases outside gene matches: 8. Germline CDR1 reads SGHDT; CDR2 reads YYEEEE. CDR3 coding DNA: TGTGCCAGCAGCTTGACTAGCGGGAGGCCTAAGTGGCAGTTCTTC. This translates into CASSLTSGRPKWQFF.

The chain links TRBV5-1 to TRBJ2-2; 11 nucleotides agree with TRBD1. Germline CDR1 and CDR2: SGHRS and YFSETQ. The CDR3 extends over 15 amino acids. V shed 4 bases, J shed 4 bases, and the junction held 3 bases outside the gene matches. CDR3 amino acids: CASSGGQGATGELFF. The DNA of the CDR3 is TGCGCCAGCAGCGGAGGACAGGGGGCCACCGGGGAGCTGTTTTTT.

The genes are TRBV28 and TRBJ2-1; 10 nucleotides match TRBD2. CDR3 length: 15 amino acids. The germline V gene has CDR1 MDHEN and CDR2 SYDVKM. V was pared by 2 bases and J by 7 bases, with 5 bases of the junction left unmatched. CDR3 in DNA: TGTGCCAGCAGTTTAGCTAGCGGGAGTTTTAATGAGCAGTTCTTC. Translation: CASSLASGSFNEQFF.

The chain is built from TRBV19 and TRBJ2-7; 12 bases are a match to TRBD2. J lost 4 bases, V lost 6 bases, and 7 bases had no gene match. The V gene's germline CDR1 is LNHDA and CDR2 SQIVND (reference sequence). CDR3 length: 15 amino acids. CDR3 residues: CASRTSGREEYEQYF. DNA for the CDR3: TGTGCCAGTAGGACTAGCGGGAGAGAGGAGTACGAGCAGTACTTC.

J is TRBJ2-2 and V is TRBV5-1, with 11 bases that match TRBD2. This CDR3 spans 14 amino acids. V lost 2 bases and J lost 7; bases outside the gene matches: 1. Per the germline V gene, CDR1 is SGHRS and CDR2 is YFSETQ. The CDR3 region has the DNA TGCGCCAGCAGCTTACTAGCGGGAGACGGGGAGCTGTTTTTT. Translated, it gives CASSLLAGDGELFF.

The V and J genes are TRBV7-3 and TRBJ2-3; 7 nucleotides line up with TRBD1. J lost 0 bases, V lost 1 base, and 1 base had no gene match. Germline assignment: CDR1 SGHTA and CDR2 FQGTGA. CDR3 size: 15 residues. The CDR3 DNA is TGTGCCAGCAGCTTAAAGGGGGCGAGCACAGATACGCAGTATTTT. Translated, it gives CASSLKGASTDTQYF. Supplemented by reference TRBV7-3 and TRBJ2-3, the full variable domain reads GAGVSQTPSNKVTEKGKYVELRCDPISGHTALYWYRQSLGQGPEFLIYFQGTGAADDSGLPNDRFFAVRPEGSVSTLKIQRTERGDSAVYLCASSLKGASTDTQYFGPGTRLTVL.

The rearrangement joins TRBV19 to TRBJ2-3; possibly TRBD1 for D (5 bases). CDR1 and CDR2 (germline): LNHDA, SQIVND (reference sequence). This CDR3 has 16 residues. Trimming pared 2 bases from V and 6 bases from J, leaving 18 bases between. CDR3 amino acids: CASSIYPGQGGDTQYF. The CDR3 coding sequence is TGTGCCAGTAGTATATATCCCGGGCAGGGCGGCGATACGCAGTATTTT.

The table lists this clone with a count of one. The J gene is TRBJ2-1, the V gene TRBV18; D possibly corresponds to TRBD2 (6 bases). The CDR3 has 15 amino acids. Germline CDR1 KGHSH, CDR2 LQKENI. With 3 bases removed from V and 1 base from J, the gap between germline ends came to 10 bases. The CDR3 spells CASSPTAGSYNEQFF. The CDR3 DNA reads as TGTGCCAGCTCACCGACGGCGGGATCCTACAATGAGCAGTTCTTC.

The CDR3 DNA follows: TGCAGTATCGGGCAGGGTGGGACAGATACGCAGTATTTT. Its protein is CSIGQGGTDTQYF. The chain links TRBV29-1 to TRBJ2-3, with TRBD1 as a possible D gene (5 bases). The CDR3 spans 13 residues. Germline V gene lookup returns CDR1 SQVTM and CDR2 ANQGSEA.

Only one count was recorded for this clone. The chain employs TRBV18 and TRBJ1-4; TRBD1 aligns across 8 bases. Trimming at V came to 2 bases and at J to 2 bases, leaving 4 bases not matched to a gene. Germline CDR1 reads KGHSH; CDR2 reads LQKENI. The CDR3 contains 16 residues. DNA for the CDR3: TGTGCCAGCTCACCATACGACAGGGGCACTAATGAAAAACTGTTTTTT. Protein: CASSPYDRGTNEKLFF.

The chain joins TRBV29-1 to TRBJ2-7; tentatively, D is TRBD1 (7 bases). The CDR3 totals 12 residues. Between the trimmed V and J ends, which lost 4 bases and 5 bases, there was a span of 12 bases. Germline assignment: CDR1 SQVTM and CDR2 ANQGSEA. The CDR3 DNA sequence: TGCAGCGTTGGCCAGGGGGGAGACGAGCAGTACTTC. It encodes CSVGQGGDEQYF.

The V call is TRBV5-4, the J call TRBJ1-1, with 7 positions matching TRBD1. This CDR3 is built from 13 residues. Germline values: CDR1 SGHNT, CDR2 YYREEE (reference sequence). J gave up 7 bases and V 5 bases, and 8 bases lay outside the gene matches. The DNA for the CDR3 is TGTGCCAGCAGTGCGAATAGGGACAGTGAAGCTTTCTTT. Translation gives CASSANRDSEAFF.

The chain uses TRBV18 and TRBJ2-3; D is undetermined. The CDR3 length is 12 residues. The germline V and J ends were trimmed by 4 bases and 2 bases, with 4 bases remaining between them. Germline V gives CDR1 KGHSH, CDR2 LQKENI. In nucleotides, the CDR3 is TGTGCCAGCTCACTGTACACAGATACGCAGTATTTT. Translating gives CASSLYTDTQYF.

The genes are TRBV4-1 and TRBJ1-2; D ambiguous. Germline lookup yields CDR1 MGHRA and CDR2 YSYEKL. V was cut by 2 bases and J by 3 bases, with 13 bases left in between. The length of the CDR3 is 15 residues. The CDR3 coding sequence is TGCGCCAGCAGCCAAAGTCCACCGGGGTACTATGGCTACACCTTC. Translating gives CASSQSPPGYYGYTF.

This sequence joins TRBV7-2 and TRBJ2-7; 8 bases are a match to TRBD1. CDR3 length: 11 amino acids. Germline values: CDR1 SGHTA, CDR2 FQGNSA. J lost 7 bases, V lost 5 bases, and 1 base had no gene match. The DNA for the CDR3 is TGTGCCAGCAGCCGACAGGGGGAGCAGTACTTC. It is translated as CASSRQGEQYF.

This clone rates as medium-sized. The chain employs TRBV2 and TRBJ1-3; TRBD1 aligns across 7 bases. From germline, CDR1 is SNHLY and CDR2 FYNNEI. Germline trimming cut 3 bases from V and 1 base from J; bases unmatched to any gene: 3. CDR3 size: 15 residues. The CDR3: CASSDRGDSGNTIYF. The CDR3, as DNA: TGTGCCAGCAGTGACAGGGGGGATTCTGGAAACACCATATATTTT.